Listed below are T cell receptor beta chains from one sample, sequenced in a study of T cell repertoires in cytomegalovirus infection. No antigens are known for them. One entry per CDR3 protein results from TCRdb running MiXCR on the reads. The sample lists about 890,000 distinct CDR3 sequences; less than 40% were seen once. Sample: cultured CD8+ T cells from PBMCs, taken from culture after CMV antigen stimulation. These receptors all come from a human donor in good health (CMV status not recorded). Some clones in this sample may be carry-over from other donors' samples. Both conserved end residues are part of each CDR3. The D gene is left open where the match is weak. Expanded clones are given a class, and other clones once, few, many or no size at all.

clone size: few; V gene: TRBV13; D gene: NA; J gene: TRBJ2-3; CDR3 DNA: TGTGCCAGCAGTAGAGGACGGGGGATTGATACGCAGTATTTT; CDR3 protein: CASSRGRGIDTQYF
clone size: few; V gene: TRBV5-1; D gene: NA; J gene: TRBJ2-3; CDR3 DNA: TGCGCCAGCAGCTTGAGTCTCCTCAGGGTGGATACGCAGTATTTT; CDR3 protein: CASSLSLLRVDTQYF
clone size: few; V gene: TRBV7-9; D gene: TRBD2; J gene: TRBJ2-1; CDR3 DNA: TGTGCCAGCAGCCGCCCGGGGGGCTCCTACAATGAGCAGTTCTTC; CDR3 protein: CASSRPGGSYNEQFF
clone size: NA; V gene: TRBV7-8; D gene: TRBD2; J gene: TRBJ2-1; CDR3 DNA: TGTGCCAGCAGTTACTCCCCGGGACTAGCGGGGGCGATAACCCTAATAAGCTCCTACAATGAGCAGTTCTTC; CDR3 protein: CASSYSPGLAGAITLISSYNEQFF
clone size: many; V gene: TRBV7-2; D gene: TRBD1; J gene: TRBJ2-1; CDR3 DNA: TGTGCCAGCAGCCCTAGTACCGGGACAGAGCTTAACAATGAGCAGTTCTTC; CDR3 protein: CASSPSTGTELNNEQFF
clone size: many; V gene: TRBV28; D gene: NA; J gene: TRBJ2-5; CDR3 DNA: TGTGCCAGCAGTTTAAAACCGGGGGGCCACCAAGAGACCCAGTACTTC; CDR3 protein: CASSLKPGGHQETQYF
clone size: NA; V gene: TRBV5-4; D gene: NA; J gene: TRBJ2-3; CDR3 DNA: TGTGCCAGCAGCTTGGGTGCAGGGTCAGATACGCAGTATTTT; CDR3 protein: CASSLGAGSDTQYF
clone size: NA; V gene: TRBV5-6; D gene: NA; J gene: TRBJ2-3; CDR3 DNA: TGTGCCAGCAGCCCGGGGTGGGGGACGACAGATACGCAGTATTTT; CDR3 protein: CASSPGWGTTDTQYF
clone size: NA; V gene: TRBV20-1; D gene: NA; J gene: TRBJ1-2; CDR3 DNA: TGCAGTGCTAGAGATACCCCAATTCCGGGACAAGGATTTTATGGCTACACCTTC; CDR3 protein: CSARDTPIPGQGFYGYTF
clone size: NA; V gene: TRBV7-3; D gene: NA; J gene: TRBJ2-1; CDR3 DNA: TGTGCCAGCACGACGGGGGTCGATGAGCAGTTCTTC; CDR3 protein: CASTTGVDEQFF
clone size: NA; V gene: TRBV9; D gene: TRBD1; J gene: TRBJ2-2; CDR3 DNA: TGTGCCAGCAGCGCCCCAAGGACAGGGACGAACACCGGGGAGCTGTTTTTT; CDR3 protein: CASSAPRTGTNTGELFF
clone size: few; V gene: TRBV12-3/TRBV12-4; D gene: NA; J gene: TRBJ1-2; CDR3 DNA: TGTGCCAGCAGTCCAACCCACAGGGCCGGCAACTATGGCTACACCTTC; CDR3 protein: CASSPTHRAGNYGYTF
clone size: few; V gene: TRBV4-2; D gene: NA; J gene: TRBJ1-5; CDR3 DNA: TGTGCCAGCAGCCAAGACGCAGGGTTTGGCAATCAGCCCCAGCATTTT; CDR3 protein: CASSQDAGFGNQPQHF
clone size: NA; V gene: TRBV5-1; D gene: TRBD1; J gene: TRBJ2-3; CDR3 DNA: TGCGCCAGCAGCTTACAGGGGGACACAGATACGCAGTATTTT; CDR3 protein: CASSLQGDTDTQYF
clone size: NA; V gene: TRBV24-1; D gene: NA; J gene: TRBJ2-5; CDR3 DNA: TGTGCCACCAGTCTCTCCCCCGGGGAGACCCAGTACTTC; CDR3 protein: CATSLSPGETQYF
clone size: few; V gene: TRBV7-6; D gene: TRBD2; J gene: TRBJ2-3; CDR3 DNA: TGTGCTAGCAGCTTATCCAATAGCGGGGGAAGCACAGATACGCAGTATTTT; CDR3 protein: CASSLSNSGGSTDTQYF
clone size: NA; V gene: TRBV4-2; D gene: TRBD2; J gene: TRBJ2-5; CDR3 DNA: TGTGCCAGCAGCCAAGAATGGCTAGCGGTCCGAGAGACCCAGTACTTC; CDR3 protein: CASSQEWLAVRETQYF
clone size: NA; V gene: TRBV27; D gene: NA; J gene: TRBJ1-2; CDR3 DNA: TGTGCCAGCAGTTCCGTCACTGCCCAGGGCCCGCTTGGCTACACCTTC; CDR3 protein: CASSSVTAQGPLGYTF
clone size: NA; V gene: TRBV24-1; D gene: NA; J gene: TRBJ1-5; CDR3 DNA: TGTGCCACCAGTGATTTGGGGCATAGCAATCAGCCCCAGCATTTT; CDR3 protein: CATSDLGHSNQPQHF
clone size: NA; V gene: TRBV6-6; D gene: TRBD2; J gene: TRBJ2-1; CDR3 DNA: TGTGCCAGCAGCTTAGACGGGGGGGGGGGCAATGAGCAGTTCTTC; CDR3 protein: CASSLDGGGGNEQFF
clone size: many; V gene: TRBV7-9; D gene: NA; J gene: TRBJ2-1; CDR3 DNA: TGTGCCAGCAGCTTAGAAAACAGGAATGAGCAGTTCTTC; CDR3 protein: CASSLENRNEQFF
clone size: NA; V gene: TRBV6-1; D gene: TRBD2; J gene: TRBJ2-3; CDR3 DNA: TGTGCCAGCAGTGAACTAACTAGCGGGGAGGCAGATACGCAGTATTTT; CDR3 protein: CASSELTSGEADTQYF
clone size: few; V gene: TRBV12-3/TRBV12-4; D gene: TRBD1; J gene: TRBJ2-1; CDR3 DNA: TGTGCCAGCAGTTTTCGACAGGGTATATACAATGAGCAGTTCTTC; CDR3 protein: CASSFRQGIYNEQFF
clone size: NA; V gene: TRBV9; D gene: NA; J gene: TRBJ2-3; CDR3 DNA: TGTGCCAGCAGCGTAGGACTAGTAACAGATACGCAGTATTTT; CDR3 protein: CASSVGLVTDTQYF
clone size: NA; V gene: TRBV6-5; D gene: NA; J gene: TRBJ2-2; CDR3 DNA: TGTGCCAGCAGTTACTTCGGAGTTCAGGGGACGGGGGACACCGGGGAGCTGTTTTTT; CDR3 protein: CASSYFGVQGTGDTGELFF
clone size: NA; V gene: TRBV7-8; D gene: NA; J gene: TRBJ2-1; CDR3 DNA: TGTGCCAGCAGCTTAGGGGCGGACTTTGCAGGACGGGAGCAGTTCTTC; CDR3 protein: CASSLGADFAGREQFF
clone size: NA; V gene: TRBV7-3; D gene: TRBD1; J gene: TRBJ2-3; CDR3 DNA: TGTGCCAGCAGCCCCGGGACAGGGCGCGCAGATACGCAGTATTTT; CDR3 protein: CASSPGTGRADTQYF
clone size: NA; V gene: TRBV20-1; D gene: NA; J gene: TRBJ1-5; CDR3 DNA: TGCAGTGCTATGACGGACAGTAGCAATCAGCCCCAGCATTTT; CDR3 protein: CSAMTDSSNQPQHF
clone size: NA; V gene: TRBV25-1; D gene: NA; J gene: TRBJ1-2; CDR3 DNA: TGTGCCAGCACCCTTTCCGGGACTGAAGGCTACACCTTC; CDR3 protein: CASTLSGTEGYTF
clone size: NA; V gene: TRBV10-2; D gene: NA; J gene: TRBJ2-5; CDR3 DNA: TGCGCCAGCAGGGGCTGGGGGAAAGAGACCCAGTACTTC; CDR3 protein: CASRGWGKETQYF
clone size: NA; V gene: TRBV29-1; D gene: TRBD1; J gene: TRBJ1-2; CDR3 DNA: TGCAGCGGACAGGGGGCCTATGGCTACACCTTC; CDR3 protein: CSGQGAYGYTF
clone size: few; V gene: TRBV6-5; D gene: TRBD2; J gene: TRBJ2-3; CDR3 DNA: TGTGCCAGCAGTTACTCGATCAGTCACGGGGGGGTTAGCACAGATACGCAGTATTTT; CDR3 protein: CASSYSISHGGVSTDTQYF
clone size: NA; V gene: TRBV20-1; D gene: NA; J gene: TRBJ2-7; CDR3 DNA: TGCAGTGCTAGAGATGTGGACAGCCACCTTTACGAGCAGTACTTC; CDR3 protein: CSARDVDSHLYEQYF
clone size: many; V gene: TRBV7-2; D gene: TRBD2; J gene: TRBJ2-7; CDR3 DNA: TGTGCCAGCAGCTCTAGCGGAAGCTACTACGAGCAGTACTTC; CDR3 protein: CASSSSGSYYEQYF
clone size: many; V gene: TRBV7-2; D gene: TRBD1; J gene: TRBJ1-5; CDR3 DNA: TGTGCCAGCGACAGGGGAGGCAATCAGCCCCAGCATTTT; CDR3 protein: CASDRGGNQPQHF
clone size: NA; V gene: TRBV10-3; D gene: NA; J gene: TRBJ2-2; CDR3 DNA: TGTGCCATCAGTGAAGGGGGAGGTGTGACCACCGGGGAGCTGTTTTTT; CDR3 protein: CAISEGGGVTTGELFF
clone size: many; V gene: TRBV7-2; D gene: NA; J gene: TRBJ2-3; CDR3 DNA: TGTGCCAGCAGCTTAGACCTATCCCCAGATACGCAGTATTTT; CDR3 protein: CASSLDLSPDTQYF
clone size: NA; V gene: TRBV27; D gene: TRBD2; J gene: TRBJ2-1; CDR3 DNA: TGTGCCAGCAGTTTATTGGCTAGCGGGGGACTTTACAATGAGCAGTTCTTC; CDR3 protein: CASSLLASGGLYNEQFF
clone size: few; V gene: TRBV7-2; D gene: NA; J gene: TRBJ2-5; CDR3 DNA: TGTGCCAGCAGCTTAGGATTGACGGAGACCCAGTACTTC; CDR3 protein: CASSLGLTETQYF
clone size: NA; V gene: TRBV7-9; D gene: TRBD1; J gene: TRBJ1-2; CDR3 DNA: TGTGCCAGCAGCACAACAGGGGAGCTCGGCTACACCTTC; CDR3 protein: CASSTTGELGYTF
clone size: NA; V gene: TRBV20-1; D gene: NA; J gene: TRBJ1-1; CDR3 DNA: TGCAGTGCTAGAGATCGCGTGGCAGGGAGTGCTGAAGCTTTCTTT; CDR3 protein: CSARDRVAGSAEAFF
clone size: NA; V gene: TRBV29-1; D gene: TRBD1; J gene: TRBJ1-1; CDR3 DNA: TGCAGCGTTGAGCGGGGGCAGGGGGGTTCTGAAGCTTTCTTT; CDR3 protein: CSVERGQGGSEAFF
clone size: NA; V gene: TRBV28; D gene: NA; J gene: TRBJ1-2; CDR3 DNA: TGTGCCAGCACCCCGTCGGGAGTCCGAAGCGAGGGCTACACCTTC; CDR3 protein: CASTPSGVRSEGYTF
clone size: few; V gene: TRBV27; D gene: NA; J gene: TRBJ2-5; CDR3 DNA: TGTGCCAGCAGTTCCAAGACATATGGGGAGACCCAGTACTTC; CDR3 protein: CASSSKTYGETQYF
clone size: NA; V gene: TRBV5-6; D gene: TRBD2; J gene: TRBJ2-5; CDR3 DNA: TGTGCCAGCAATTCTGGCGGGGGGAAAGAGACCCAGTACTTC; CDR3 protein: CASNSGGGKETQYF
clone size: NA; V gene: TRBV20-1; D gene: NA; J gene: TRBJ1-2; CDR3 DNA: TGCAGTGCTAGAATTGGCTACACCTTC; CDR3 protein: CSARIGYTF
clone size: few; V gene: TRBV2; D gene: NA; J gene: TRBJ1-3; CDR3 DNA: TGTGCCAGCCAACCGGGGATGGGGGTCTCTGGAAACACCATATATTTT; CDR3 protein: CASQPGMGVSGNTIYF
clone size: NA; V gene: TRBV20-1; D gene: NA; J gene: TRBJ1-1; CDR3 DNA: TGCAGGGCAAACACTGAAGCTTTCTTT; CDR3 protein: CRANTEAFF
clone size: once; V gene: TRBV6-8; D gene: TRBD1; J gene: TRBJ2-4; CDR3 DNA: TGTGCCAACACATCGGGACAGGGGGCAGGAAACATTCAGTACTTC; CDR3 protein: CANTSGQGAGNIQYF